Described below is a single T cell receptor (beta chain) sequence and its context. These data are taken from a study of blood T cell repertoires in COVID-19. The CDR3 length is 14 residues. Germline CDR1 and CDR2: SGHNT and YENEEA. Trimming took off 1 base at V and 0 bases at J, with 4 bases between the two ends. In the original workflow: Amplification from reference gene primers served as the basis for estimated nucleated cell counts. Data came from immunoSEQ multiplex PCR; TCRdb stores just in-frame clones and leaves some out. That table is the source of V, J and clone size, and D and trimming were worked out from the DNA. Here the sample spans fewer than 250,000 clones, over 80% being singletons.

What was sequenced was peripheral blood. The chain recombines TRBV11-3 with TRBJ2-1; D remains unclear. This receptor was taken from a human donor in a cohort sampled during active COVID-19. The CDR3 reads CASSLGGSYNEQFF. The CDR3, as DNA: TGTGCCAGCAGCTTAGGAGGCTCCTACAATGAGCAGTTCTTC.